This T cell receptor beta chain was recovered during a study of blood T cell repertoires in COVID-19. Profiled with immunoSEQ multiplex PCR; TCRdb holds only in-frame clones, not every one. The sample contains roughly 350,000 clones, about 92% of which appear only once. This clone was observed a single time. J was trimmed by 5 bases and V by 1 base; bases with no gene match: 8. Germline lookup yields CDR1 LGHDT and CDR2 YNNKEL (reference sequence). The CDR3 extends over 15 amino acids. Symptom resolution, clearance, or two negative PCRs marked donors in Cohort 3 as recovered. This clonotype was sampled from a woman younger than 45 who had recovered from COVID-19. Sequenced material: PBMCs or T cells enriched from blood (not recorded which). The chain couples TRBV3-1 (or the pseudogene TRBV3-2) to TRBJ2-7, with TRBD2 identical over 7 bases. CDR3 DNA sequence: TGTGCCAGCAGCCAAGGGGGTCGCGGGAGAAACGAGCAGTACTTC. Translation: CASSQGGRGRNEQYF.